The 18 T cell receptor beta chains given below trace back to one sample, sequenced in a study of blood T cell repertoires in COVID-19. The data were produced by immunoSEQ multiplex PCR, yet TCRdb's version contains in-frame clones alone and is incomplete. The data show about 270,000 clones, about nine tenths seen once. Sequencing was performed on PBMCs or T cells enriched from blood (not recorded which). Source of these receptors: a woman between 40 and 50 years old with acute COVID-19.

The CDR3 here is CATSSGGTGTYEQYF. CDR3 sequence (DNA): TGTGCCACCAGTTCTGGAGGGACCGGAACCTACGAGCAGTACTTC. This chain connects TRBV24-1 to TRBJ2-7, with D maybe TRBD2 (6 bases). The CDR3 extends over 15 amino acids. The V and J ends lost 6 bases and 2 bases respectively, with 16 bases between them. Germline V CDR1 and CDR2: KGHDR, SFDVKD.

Notes on this clone: The junction and the germline gene differ at one end; a read error may be behind it. The chain is built from TRBV19 and TRBJ2-7, with D unclear. The CDR3 length is 11 residues. The germline V gene has CDR1 LNHDA and CDR2 SQIVND (reference sequence). The CDR3 DNA reads as TGTGCCAGTAGTAATTCCTTCGAGCAGTACTTC. Translating gives CASSNSFEQYF.

V usage is TRBV27 and J usage is TRBJ1-2, with D tentatively TRBD1 (5 bases). Trimming removed 5 bases from V and 5 bases from J, with 21 bases in between. Germline CDR1 reads MNHEY; CDR2 reads SMNVEV (reference sequence). The CDR3 loop spans 16 amino acids. CDR3 residues: CASSEDAGLPPYGYTF. CDR3 nucleotide sequence: TGTGCCAGCAGTGAGGACGCGGGACTCCCACCGTATGGCTACACCTTC.

The chain joins TRBV7-9 to TRBJ1-2, with 7 bases matching TRBD1. Germline V gene lookup returns CDR1 SEHNR and CDR2 FQNEAQ (reference sequence). The CDR3 has 13 amino acids. V shed 4 bases and J 7 bases; nucleotides not matched to a gene: 6. The CDR3 DNA sequence: TGTGCCAGCAGCTCCTCGACAGGGCTTGGCTACACCTTC. This codes for CASSSSTGLGYTF.

V usage is TRBV11-2 and J usage is TRBJ2-7, with 8 bases lining up with TRBD1. V dropped 11 bases and J dropped 7; count of bases not matched to a gene: 7. Germline lookup yields CDR1 SGHAT and CDR2 FQNNGV. The CDR3 runs to 11 residues. For the CDR3, the DNA is TGTGCCTCGCGGACAGGGTGGGAGCAGTACTTC. Protein product: CASRTGWEQYF.

This rearrangement joins TRBV7-2 to TRBJ2-3; perhaps TRBD2 as D (5 bases). The CDR3 covers 15 residues. The V gene's germline CDR1 is SGHTA and CDR2 FQGNSA. V was cut by 3 bases and J by 0 bases, with 10 bases left in between. DNA of the CDR3: TGTGCCAGCAGCTTGGAGCGGATCAGCACAGATACGCAGTATTTT. It codes for CASSLERISTDTQYF.

The chain combines TRBV9 with TRBJ1-5, with D unclear. The CDR3 has 15 residues. Germline V lookup: CDR1 SGDLS, CDR2 YYNGEE. V was cut by 0 bases and J by 5 bases, with 12 bases left in between. As DNA, the CDR3 is TGTGCCAGCAGCGTAGACCCCGGGGAGGATCAGCCCCAGCATTTT. Translated, it gives CASSVDPGEDQPQHF.

The rearrangement uses TRBV15 and TRBJ2-4; a possible D gene is TRBD1 (5 bases). The CDR3 has 12 residues. Germline V gene data show CDR1 as LNHNV and CDR2 as YYDKDF (reference sequence). Trimming removed 4 bases from V and 11 bases from J, with 12 bases in between. CDR3 in DNA: TGTGCCACCAGCACCGACGCAGGGTTTCAGTACTTC. Its protein product is CATSTDAGFQYF.

V gene TRBV7-9 combines with J gene TRBJ1-6; maybe TRBD1 (5 bases). Between the trimmed V and J ends, which lost 4 bases and 11 bases, there was a span of 9 bases. The CDR3 loop spans 12 amino acids. The germline CDR1 and CDR2 sequences are SEHNR and FQNEAQ (reference sequence). As DNA, the CDR3 is TGTGCCAGCAGCTCGGGGGTTACACCCCTCCACTTT. It encodes CASSSGVTPLHF.

The chain links TRBV28 to TRBJ1-2; TRBD1 matches at 9 bases. CDR1 is MDHEN, CDR2 SYDVKM, per germline. This CDR3 spans 15 amino acids. The junction had 18 bases not matched to a gene; V was cut back by 5 bases and J by 14 bases. CDR3 nucleotides: TGTGCCAGCAGTCAATATCAGGGACAGGGTCTCTCGTGTACCTTC. As protein: CASSQYQGQGLSCTF.

The chain carries TRBV30 and TRBJ1-1, with 7 positions matching TRBD1. Germline-derived CDR1 and CDR2 are GTSNPN and SVGIG (reference sequence). Losses at the gene ends were 0 bases for V and 1 base for J; bases not matched to a gene: 11. The CDR3 contains 17 residues. The CDR3 DNA reads as TGTGCCTGGAGTGTAAGAAACAGGGGATTTTCGAACACTGAAGCTTTCTTT. Translating it yields CAWSVRNRGFSNTEAFF.

The chain is built from TRBV6-5 and TRBJ2-7; 12 bases map to TRBD2. This CDR3 region has 16 residues. V shed 4 bases and J 5 bases; nucleotides not matched to a gene: 9. Germline loops: CDR1 MNHEY, CDR2 SVGAGI. CDR3 loop: CASSLRRTSGDNEQYF. CDR3 sequence (DNA): TGTGCCAGCAGTTTGCGCAGGACTAGCGGGGACAACGAGCAGTACTTC.

The chain joins TRBV29-1 to TRBJ2-7; D may be TRBD1 (7 bases). The CDR3 has 15 amino acids. Germline V gives CDR1 SQVTM, CDR2 ANQGSEA. Trimming cost V 5 bases and J 3 bases, with 20 bases left between them. DNA for the CDR3: TGCAGCGTTTCAGGAGGGGGGACAGACATCTACGAGCAGTACTTC. Its protein product is CSVSGGGTDIYEQYF.

The rearrangement links TRBV2 to TRBJ1-5; D gene ambiguous. V lost 2 bases and J lost 3, with 11 bases in between. Germline V gives CDR1 SNHLY, CDR2 FYNNEI. The CDR3 is made up of 15 amino acids. This CDR3 is CASSELLVANQPQHF. The CDR3 DNA is TGTGCCAGCAGTGAATTACTGGTTGCCAATCAGCCCCAGCATTTT. Drawing the rest from reference TRBV2 and TRBJ1-5, the complete variable domain is EPEVTQTPSHQVTQMGQEVILRCVPISNHLYFYWYRQILGQKVEFLVSFYNNEISEKSEIFDDQFSVERPDGSNFTLKIRSTKLEDSAMYFCASSELLVANQPQHFGDGTRLSIL.

The genes are TRBV11-3 and TRBJ2-1, with TRBD2 matching over 9 bases. J lost 7 bases, V lost 2 bases, and 12 bases had no gene match. Looked up from germline, CDR1 is SGHNT and CDR2 is YENEEA. This CDR3 spans 17 amino acids. CDR3 amino acids: CASSLSLGLAGYNEQFF. The CDR3 DNA is TGTGCCAGCAGCTTAAGCCTAGGGCTAGCGGGGTATAATGAGCAGTTCTTC. Full variable domain (outside the CDR3, taken from reference TRBV11-3 and TRBJ2-1): EAGVVQSPRYKIIEKKQPVAFWCNPISGHNTLYWYLQNLGQGPELLIRYENEEAVDDSQLPKDRFSAERLKGVDSTLKIQPAELGDSAVYLCASSLSLGLAGYNEQFFGPGTRLTVL.

The V gene is TRBV19, the J gene TRBJ1-1, with no clear D. Trimming stripped 0 bases from V and 8 bases from J, with 13 bases between. This CDR3 has 14 amino acids. Germline loops: CDR1 LNHDA, CDR2 SQIVND (reference sequence). The CDR3 sequence is CASSIDLSGGEAFF. The CDR3 DNA is TGTGCCAGTAGTATAGATCTATCCGGAGGGGAAGCTTTCTTT. The full variable domain, in which reference TRBV19 and TRBJ1-1 provide the parts outside the CDR3, is DGGITQSPKYLFRKEGQNVTLSCEQNLNHDAMYWYRQDPGQGLRLIYYSQIVNDFQKGDIAEGYSVSREKKESFPLTVTSAQKNPTAFYLCASSIDLSGGEAFFGQGTRLTVV.

The chain links TRBV29-1 to TRBJ2-5; D remains ambiguous. The V gene's germline CDR1 is SQVTM and CDR2 ANQGSEA. The V end lost 3 bases, the J end lost 2 bases, and 10 bases lay between the germline ends. The CDR3 covers 13 residues. CDR3 DNA: TGCAGCGTTGACGTCCCGGTTCAAGAGACCCAGTACTTC. Protein: CSVDVPVQETQYF.

In the case of this clone: The junction departs from germline at one end; a sequencing error may be responsible. V gene TRBV2 combines with J gene TRBJ1-5, with a weak D call TRBD1 (6 bases). The germline gives CDR1 SNHLY, CDR2 FYNNEI. The CDR3 runs to 13 residues. CDR3 nucleotide sequence: TGTGCCAGCAGTGCGGACAGAGTGCAGCCCCGGCATTTT. Amino acids: CASSADRVQPRHF.